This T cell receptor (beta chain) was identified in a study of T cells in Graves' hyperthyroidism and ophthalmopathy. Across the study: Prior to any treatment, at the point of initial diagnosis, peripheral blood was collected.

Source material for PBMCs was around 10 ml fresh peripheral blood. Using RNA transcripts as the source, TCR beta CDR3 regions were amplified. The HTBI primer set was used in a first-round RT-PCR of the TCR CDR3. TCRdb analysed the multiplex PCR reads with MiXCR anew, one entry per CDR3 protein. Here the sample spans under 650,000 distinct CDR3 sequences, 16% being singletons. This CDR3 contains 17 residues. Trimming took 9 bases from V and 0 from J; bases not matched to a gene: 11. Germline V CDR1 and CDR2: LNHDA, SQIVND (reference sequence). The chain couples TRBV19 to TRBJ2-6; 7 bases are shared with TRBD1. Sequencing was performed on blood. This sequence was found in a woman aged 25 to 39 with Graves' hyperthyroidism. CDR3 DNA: TGTGCCAGAGACTGGGGGACAGTACTCTCTGGGGCCAACGTCCTGACTTTC. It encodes CARDWGTVLSGANVLTF.